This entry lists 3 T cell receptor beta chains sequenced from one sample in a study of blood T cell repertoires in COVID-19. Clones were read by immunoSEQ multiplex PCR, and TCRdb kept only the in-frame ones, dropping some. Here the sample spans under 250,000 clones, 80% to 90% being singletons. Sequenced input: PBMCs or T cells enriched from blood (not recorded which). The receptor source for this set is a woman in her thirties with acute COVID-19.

The CDR3 DNA reads as TGCAGCGGGGGACAGGGGAACGAGCAGTACTTC. Amino acid sequence: CSGGQGNEQYF. The chain combines TRBV29-1 with TRBJ2-7; 10 positions agree with TRBD1. CDR1 is SQVTM and CDR2 is ANQGSEA in the germline V gene. V was pared by 7 bases and J by 5 bases, with 2 bases of the junction left unmatched. This CDR3 spans 11 amino acids.

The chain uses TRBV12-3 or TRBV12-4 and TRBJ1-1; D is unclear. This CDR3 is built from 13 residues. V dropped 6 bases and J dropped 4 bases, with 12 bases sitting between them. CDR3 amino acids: CASSYHAGTEAFF. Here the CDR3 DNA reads TGTGCCAGCAGCTACCACGCGGGCACTGAAGCTTTCTTT.

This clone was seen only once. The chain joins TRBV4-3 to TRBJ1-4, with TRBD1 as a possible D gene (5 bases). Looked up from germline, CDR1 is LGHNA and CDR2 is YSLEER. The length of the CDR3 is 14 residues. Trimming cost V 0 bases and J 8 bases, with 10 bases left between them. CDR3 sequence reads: CASSQESGLEKLFF. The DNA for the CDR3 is TGCGCCAGCAGCCAAGAATCAGGGTTAGAAAAACTGTTTTTT.